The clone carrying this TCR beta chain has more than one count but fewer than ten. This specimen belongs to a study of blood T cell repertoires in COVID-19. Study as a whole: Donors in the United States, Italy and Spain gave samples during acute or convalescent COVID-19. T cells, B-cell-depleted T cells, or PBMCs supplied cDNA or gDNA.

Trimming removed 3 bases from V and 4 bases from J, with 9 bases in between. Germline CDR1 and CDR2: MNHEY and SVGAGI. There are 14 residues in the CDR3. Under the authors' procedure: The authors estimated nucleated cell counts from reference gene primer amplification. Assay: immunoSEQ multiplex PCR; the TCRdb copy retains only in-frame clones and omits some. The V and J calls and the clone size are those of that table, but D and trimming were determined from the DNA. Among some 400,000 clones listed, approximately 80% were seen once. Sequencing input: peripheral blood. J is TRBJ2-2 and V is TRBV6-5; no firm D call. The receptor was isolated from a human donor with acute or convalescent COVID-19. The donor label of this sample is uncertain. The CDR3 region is CASSYQVGTGELFF. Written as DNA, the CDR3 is TGTGCCAGCAGTTATCAGGTTGGCACCGGGGAGCTGTTTTTT.